Given below is one T cell receptor beta chain in context. The data were taken from a study of blood T cells in healthy people across ages. CDR1 and CDR2 (germline): DFQATT, SNEGSKA (reference sequence). The CDR3 runs to 14 residues. The use of a sample-barcoded 5' primer and a J-beta primer mix characterized a second PCR of about 6 to 11 cycles. TCRdb called the 5' RACE reads again in MiXCR, with one record for every CDR3 protein. The sample has about 840,000 distinct CDR3 sequences, about 28% seen once; the top ten hold around 9.6%. This sample was also put to use in a study of T cells of mothers and their children.

The receptor comes from a middle-aged woman in good health. Sequenced sample: blood. The chain recombines TRBV20-1 with TRBJ2-7; D possibly corresponds to TRBD1 (5 bases). The J call may be in error: the DNA end matches TRBJ2-5 better. The CDR3 sequence is CSARVGARTETQYF. For the CDR3, the DNA is TGCAGTGCTAGAGTTGGGGCTAGGACAGAGACCCAGTACTTC.